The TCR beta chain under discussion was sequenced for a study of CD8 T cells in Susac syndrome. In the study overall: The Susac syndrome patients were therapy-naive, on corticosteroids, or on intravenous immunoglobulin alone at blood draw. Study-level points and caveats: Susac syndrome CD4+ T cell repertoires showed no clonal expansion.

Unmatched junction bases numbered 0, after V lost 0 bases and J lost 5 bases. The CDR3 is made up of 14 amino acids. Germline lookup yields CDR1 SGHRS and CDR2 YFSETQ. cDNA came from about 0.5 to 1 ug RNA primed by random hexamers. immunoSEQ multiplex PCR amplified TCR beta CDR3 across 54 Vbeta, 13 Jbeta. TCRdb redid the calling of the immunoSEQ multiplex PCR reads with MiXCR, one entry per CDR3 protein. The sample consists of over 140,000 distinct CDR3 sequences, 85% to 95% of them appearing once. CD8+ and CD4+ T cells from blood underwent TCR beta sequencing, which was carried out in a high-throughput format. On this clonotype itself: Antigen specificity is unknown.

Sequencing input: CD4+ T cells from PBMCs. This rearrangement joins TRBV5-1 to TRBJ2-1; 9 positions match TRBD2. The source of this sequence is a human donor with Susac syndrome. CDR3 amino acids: CASSLGLADNEQFF. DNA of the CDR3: TGCGCCAGCAGCTTGGGACTAGCGGACAATGAGCAGTTCTTC.